This T cell receptor (beta chain) was profiled in a study of shared clonotypes between healthy human individuals. Clones were read by immunoSEQ multiplex PCR, and TCRdb kept only the in-frame ones, dropping some. The data contain 1.5 million to 2.5 million clones, roughly 94% of them singletons. Naive CD8 cells comprised CD45RO-negative, CCR7-positively selected cells, excluding terminally differentiated effector memory CD45RA+ cells. This clone was observed a handful of times. No antigen is known for it. This same CDR3 is encoded by further DNA sequences in the sample. Whole-study results and caveats: Rarefaction exposed incomplete sorted-subset sequencing despite large depth. Across a handful of donors, naive CD4 shared about 5%, naive CD8 more than 3%, memory CD4 roughly 2.1%, memory CD8 around 0.42%.

Germline CDR1 and CDR2: LNHDA and SQIVND (reference sequence). Trimming pared 1 base from V and 1 base from J, leaving 5 bases between. The CDR3 covers 13 residues. The chain links TRBV19 to TRBJ2-7; D is ambiguous. The receptor was isolated from a man aged 18 to 29 in good health. Sequencing used naive CD8+ T cells sorted from blood. The CDR3 sequence is CASSIASSYEQYF. The CDR3, as DNA: TGTGCCAGTAGTATAGCCAGTTCCTACGAGCAGTACTTC.